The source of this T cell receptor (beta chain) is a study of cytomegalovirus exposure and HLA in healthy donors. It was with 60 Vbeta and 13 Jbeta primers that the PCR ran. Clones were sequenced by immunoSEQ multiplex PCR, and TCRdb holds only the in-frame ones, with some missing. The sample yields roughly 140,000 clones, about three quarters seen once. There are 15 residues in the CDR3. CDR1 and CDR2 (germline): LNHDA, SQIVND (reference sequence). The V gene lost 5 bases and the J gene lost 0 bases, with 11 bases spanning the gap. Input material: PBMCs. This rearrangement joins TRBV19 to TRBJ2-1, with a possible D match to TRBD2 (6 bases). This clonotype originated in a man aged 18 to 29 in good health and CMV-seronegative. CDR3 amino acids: CASSPSVGSYNEQFF. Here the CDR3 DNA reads TGTGCCAGTAGTCCTAGCGTTGGCTCCTACAATGAGCAGTTCTTC.